Here is one TCR beta chain with its context. Antigen specificity is unknown. The data belong to a study of cytomegalovirus exposure and HLA in healthy donors. Germline loops: CDR1 SGHVS, CDR2 FQNEAQ. After removal of 5 bases from V and 1 base from J, the junction contained 9 bases not matched to a gene. The CDR3 length is 16 residues. 13 Jbeta primers and 60 Vbeta primers were used for the PCR. Clones were read by immunoSEQ multiplex PCR, and TCRdb kept only the in-frame ones, dropping some. The sample includes roughly 240,000 clones, approximately 85% seen only once; the top ten take approximately 0.24%. The study's findings and limits: Sequencing artifact likely explains a cluster of highly shared sequence variants.

Sequencing was carried out using PBMCs. The clonotype comes from a girl aged 2-9 years in good health and CMV-seronegative. This rearrangement joins TRBV7-8 to TRBJ2-7, with 9 bases that match TRBD1. This chain's CDR3 is CASSPYLDRGSYEQYF. CDR3 bases: TGTGCCAGCAGCCCATACCTGGACAGGGGTTCCTACGAGCAGTACTTC.